These 29 T cell receptor beta chains originate from one sample sequenced in a study of early T cells in non-severe SARS-CoV-2 infection. Using its own MiXCR run on the 5' RACE reads, TCRdb lists one record per CDR3 protein. The sample contains about 37,000 distinct CDR3 sequences, 5.8% of which appear only once. The sample consisted of whole blood. The receptors stem from an adult who was a healthcare worker with PCR-confirmed SARS-CoV-2 infection or an uninfected control (not recorded which).

This clonotype was observed a few times. V gene TRBV20-1 combines with J gene TRBJ2-2, with unresolved D. Trimming cost V 0 bases and J 1 base, with 9 bases left between them. CDR1 DFQATT and CDR2 SNEGSKA come from the germline V gene (reference sequence). The CDR3 runs 15 residues. CDR3 DNA sequence: TGCAGTGCTAGAGATCTGGAGAGGAACACCGGGGAGCTGTTTTTT. This encodes CSARDLERNTGELFF.

This clonotype was counted many times. The gene calls are TRBV6-2 or TRBV6-3 and TRBJ1-1; 7 nucleotides line up with TRBD1. The CDR3 loop spans 16 amino acids. Unmatched junction bases numbered 6, after V lost 0 bases and J lost 2 bases. CDR1 is MNHEY, CDR2 SVGEGT, per germline. This chain's CDR3 is CASSYSPGQPNTEAFF. CDR3 DNA sequence: TGTGCCAGCAGTTACTCCCCGGGACAGCCTAACACTGAAGCTTTCTTT.

This rearrangement joins TRBV19 to TRBJ2-7; a weak D match, TRBD2 (5 bases). The length of the CDR3 is 15 residues. Germline V gene sequence: CDR1 LNHDA, CDR2 SQIVND (reference sequence). V was clipped by 7 bases and J by 0 bases, with 16 bases between them. The CDR3 DNA follows: TGTGCCAGTAAAACAGCCCCTGGGAGCTCCTACGAGCAGTACTTC. Its protein is CASKTAPGSSYEQYF.

Ten or more counts support this clonotype. The rearrangement joins TRBV27 to TRBJ2-1; either TRBD1 or TRBD2 may fit D (5 bases each). Trimming removed 4 bases from V and 13 bases from J, with 23 bases in between. This CDR3 has 15 amino acids. In germline, CDR1 is MNHEY, CDR2 SMNVEV (reference sequence). The CDR3 reads CASSSELYGASGQFF. The CDR3 DNA follows: TGTGCCAGCAGTTCCGAATTATACGGGGCTTCTGGACAGTTCTTC.

To note about this clonotype: This may arise from a read error, as a much more abundant clone is one base away. The chain has TRBV7-2 and TRBJ1-1; 8 nucleotides agree with TRBD1. Germline CDR1 SGHTA, CDR2 FQGNSA. CDR3 length: 15 amino acids. CDR3 in amino acids: CGSSFRQGRRTEAFF. The CDR3 DNA follows: TGTGGCAGCAGCTTTAGACAGGGGAGGCGGACTGAAGCTTTCTTT.

The sample holds a few counts of this clonotype. A much larger clone differs by one base, so this may be a read error. CDR3 nucleotide sequence: TGTGTCAGCAGTCTTGGAGGGCGCGGCGAGACCCAGTACTTC. It translates to CVSSLGGRGETQYF. The rearrangement joins TRBV28 to TRBJ2-5, with D possibly TRBD2 on 6 matching bases. CDR1 MDHEN and CDR2 SYDVKM come from the germline V gene. This CDR3 contains 14 residues.

The sample holds many counts of this clonotype. The chain couples TRBV15 to TRBJ1-1, with a tentative D call TRBD1 (5 bases). V dropped 5 bases and J dropped 0 bases, with 7 bases sitting between them. The CDR3 runs to 13 residues. The germline gives CDR1 LNHNV, CDR2 YYDKDF (reference sequence). CDR3 coding DNA: TGTGCCACCAGCCAAGGGGTGAACACTGAAGCTTTCTTT. Its translation: CATSQGVNTEAFF.

The table lists this clonotype with many counts. This chain joins TRBV20-1 and TRBJ2-5; 8 bases are a match to TRBD2. The V segment lost 1 base and the J segment 0 bases; nucleotides outside the gene matches: 7. CDR1 DFQATT and CDR2 SNEGSKA come from the germline V gene (reference sequence). There are 16 residues in the CDR3. The CDR3 DNA reads as TGCAGTGCTAGAGGAAAGGCGGGAGGTTACCAAGAGACCCAGTACTTC. This codes for CSARGKAGGYQETQYF.

This clonotype has a count of ten or more. The rearrangement joins TRBV11-2 to TRBJ2-2; D is uncertain. Trimming took 0 bases from V and 0 from J, leaving 8 bases between them. This CDR3 has 16 residues. Germline-derived CDR1 and CDR2 are SGHAT and FQNNGV. The CDR3 DNA is TGTGCCAGCAGCTTAGACCTGGGTTCGAACACCGGGGAGCTGTTTTTT. Its translation is CASSLDLGSNTGELFF.

The chain carries TRBV12-3 or TRBV12-4 and TRBJ2-3, with D perhaps matching TRBD2 (6 bases). This CDR3 has 15 amino acids. The V end was cut by 8 bases, the J end by 6 bases, with 21 bases between. The CDR3 region is CASRIRGTGADTQYF. In nucleotides, the CDR3 is TGTGCCAGCCGCATCCGGGGAACGGGAGCCGATACGCAGTATTTT.

Worth noting for this clonotype: With a much larger clone just one base away, this may be a read error. V and J are TRBV2 and TRBJ2-3, with D possibly matching TRBD2 (6 bases). Germline CDR1 is SNHLY and CDR2 is FYNNEI. CDR3 size: 17 residues. The CDR3: CASSPGAGATSTVTQYF. CDR3 sequence (DNA): TGTGCCAGCAGTCCCGGGGCGGGCGCCACTAGCACAGTTACGCAGTATTTT.

Ten or more counts support this clonotype. The chain employs TRBV6-6 and TRBJ1-3; D gene ambiguous. Trimming took off 1 base at V and 0 bases at J, with 4 bases between the two ends. The length of the CDR3 is 14 residues. The germline gives CDR1 MNHNY, CDR2 SVGAGI (reference sequence). The CDR3 sequence: CASSYLTSGNTIYF. CDR3 sequence (DNA): TGTGCCAGCAGTTACTTAACCTCTGGAAACACCATATATTTT.

On this clonotype itself: Since a much larger clone is just one base distant, this may be a read error. The chain employs TRBV9 and TRBJ2-1; TRBD1 agrees at 7 bases. This CDR3 has 14 amino acids. The germline V gene encodes CDR1 SGDLS and CDR2 YYNGEE. The CDR3 loop reads CVSSVGYRGAEQFF. CDR3 bases: TGTGTCAGCAGCGTAGGGTACAGGGGCGCTGAGCAGTTCTTC.

This clonotype was seen at least ten times. J is TRBJ2-3 and V is TRBV2; D gene uncertain. The germline V gene encodes CDR1 SNHLY and CDR2 FYNNEI. With 6 bases removed from V and 3 bases from J, the gap between germline ends came to 16 bases. The CDR3 totals 15 residues. CDR3 sequence reads: CASRAGTPFTDTQYF. In nucleotides, the CDR3 is TGTGCCAGCAGGGCCGGAACCCCTTTTACAGATACGCAGTATTTT.

In this sample, this clonotype turned up many times. The chain employs TRBV7-2 and TRBJ2-7; 9 bases line up with TRBD1. The CDR3 runs 13 residues. Germline V gene lookup returns CDR1 SGHTA and CDR2 FQGNSA. The ends lost 5 bases at V and 7 bases at J; junction bases unmatched: 6. The CDR3 spells CASSPGQGREQYF. The CDR3 coding sequence is TGTGCCAGCAGCCCTGGACAGGGGAGAGAGCAGTACTTC.

This clonotype was recorded many times. This chain joins TRBV30 and TRBJ1-6, with 7 bases that match TRBD1. Germline-derived CDR1 and CDR2 are GTSNPN and SVGIG (reference sequence). V lost 5 bases to trimming and J lost 4 bases; unmatched junction nucleotides: 8. The CDR3 is 15 amino acids. CDR3 sequence: CAWGYRGLYNSPLHF. The CDR3 region has the DNA TGTGCCTGGGGTTACAGGGGACTTTATAATTCACCCCTCCACTTT. Variable domain in full (rest from reference TRBV30 and TRBJ1-6): SQTIHQWPATLVQPVGSPLSLECTVEGTSNPNLYWYRQAAGRGLQLLFYSVGIGQISSEVPQNLSASRPQDRQFILSSKKLLLSDSGFYLCAWGYRGLYNSPLHFGNGTRLTVT.

This clonotype came up a few times. The chain is built from TRBV7-9 and TRBJ2-6, with D uncertain. The CDR3 loop spans 18 amino acids. V was cut by 1 base and J by 0 bases, with 13 bases left in between. The germline CDR1 and CDR2 sequences are SEHNR and FQNEAQ (reference sequence). CDR3 coding DNA: TGTGCCAGCAGCTTAGGTTCCCTCAGGATCTCTGGGGCCAACGTCCTGACTTTC. Protein: CASSLGSLRISGANVLTF. Supplemented by reference TRBV7-9 and TRBJ2-6, the full variable domain reads DTGVSQNPRHKITKRGQNVTFRCDPISEHNRLYWYRQTLGQGPEFLTYFQNEAQLEKSRLLSDRFSAERPKGSFSTLEIQRTEQGDSAMYLCASSLGSLRISGANVLTFGAGSRLTVL.

This clonotype was detected ten times or more. The gene calls are TRBV7-9 and TRBJ1-5; weak D call: TRBD1 (5 bases). The length of the CDR3 is 13 residues. Trimming removed 8 bases at V and 5 bases at J, with 13 bases between. CDR1 and CDR2 from the germline V gene are SEHNR and FQNEAQ (reference sequence). The chain's CDR3 is CASRGDGDQPQHF. As DNA, the CDR3 is TGTGCCAGCCGGGGGGACGGAGATCAGCCCCAGCATTTT.

CDR3 amino acids: CASSTPYAGGPTDTQYF. As DNA, the CDR3 is TGTGCCAGCAGCACCCCCTATGCGGGGGGGCCGACAGATACGCAGTATTTT. This rearrangement joins TRBV9 to TRBJ2-3; TRBD2 matches at 9 bases. The CDR3 consists of 17 residues. V lost 4 bases and J lost 3; bases outside the gene matches: 12. Germline V lookup: CDR1 SGDLS, CDR2 YYNGEE.

This clonotype was seen at least ten times. J is TRBJ2-7 and V is TRBV20-1; weak D call: TRBD2 (6 bases). CDR3 length: 13 amino acids. V was clipped by 5 bases and J by 7 bases, with 18 bases between them. Germline assignment: CDR1 DFQATT and CDR2 SNEGSKA (reference sequence). In DNA form, the CDR3 reads TGCAGTGCTCTTAGCGGAGCCAGGGAAGAGCAGTACTTC. It specifies CSALSGAREEQYF.

This clonotype was recorded many times. The gene calls are TRBV7-9 and TRBJ1-1, with 9 bases lining up with TRBD1. V lost 8 bases to trimming and J lost 1 base; unmatched junction nucleotides: 5. Germline loops: CDR1 SEHNR, CDR2 FQNEAQ (reference sequence). The CDR3 consists of 14 residues. In nucleotides, the CDR3 is TGTGCCAGCGGGGGACAGGGCAAGAACACTGAAGCTTTCTTT. This encodes CASGGQGKNTEAFF.

This clonotype was seen at least ten times. V is TRBV28 and J is TRBJ1-1, with D maybe TRBD1 (5 bases). The CDR3 length is 14 residues. V lost 3 bases, J lost 5 bases, and 13 bases lay in between. Germline lookup yields CDR1 MDHEN and CDR2 SYDVKM. CDR3 DNA sequence: TGTGCCAGCAGTTTTAGGAACGGGGGAACTGAAGCTTTCTTT. Translating it yields CASSFRNGGTEAFF.

In its sample, this clonotype was seen many times. The chain is built from TRBV5-1 and TRBJ2-5, with 11 positions matching TRBD2. V was clipped by 4 bases and J by 2 bases; unmatched bases: 4. This CDR3 is 15 amino acids long. The V gene's germline CDR1 is SGHRS and CDR2 YFSETQ. CDR3 bases: TGCGCCAGCAGCCATGGGACTAGCGGACAAGAGACCCAGTACTTC. Residues: CASSHGTSGQETQYF.

Only a few counts were recorded for this clonotype. The V call is TRBV10-3, the J call TRBJ1-2; no clear D gene. Trimming removed 3 bases from V and 1 base from J, with 18 bases in between. CDR3 length: 17 amino acids. CDR1 is ENHRY and CDR2 is SYGVKD in the germline V gene. The CDR3 loop is CAISDQETRLRNYGYTF. The CDR3 DNA reads TGTGCCATCAGTGACCAGGAGACTCGCCTCCGTAACTATGGCTACACCTTC.

V usage is TRBV13 and J usage is TRBJ2-5; 13 nucleotides agree with TRBD2. The CDR3 totals 17 residues. V was clipped by 5 bases and J by 1 base; unmatched bases: 7. Germline V lookup: CDR1 PRHDT, CDR2 FYEKMQ (reference sequence). The CDR3 protein is CASSPLAGGPFQETQYF. The DNA for the CDR3 is TGTGCCAGCAGCCCACTAGCGGGGGGGCCGTTCCAAGAGACCCAGTACTTC.

This clonotype was detected many times. The rearrangement links TRBV20-1 to TRBJ2-3; 12 bases are a match to TRBD2. V lost 0 bases and J lost 3; bases outside the gene matches: 10. This CDR3 is 18 amino acids long. CDR1 and CDR2 (germline): DFQATT, SNEGSKA (reference sequence). The CDR3 reads CSARDWLAGGHLTDTQYF. CDR3 nucleotide sequence: TGCAGTGCTAGAGATTGGCTAGCGGGAGGGCATTTAACAGATACGCAGTATTTT.

This clonotype was picked up many times. The rearrangement links TRBV5-1 to TRBJ1-4; 9 bases align to TRBD1. Germline V lookup: CDR1 SGHRS, CDR2 YFSETQ. CDR3 size: 15 residues. Trimming removed 0 bases from V and 8 bases from J; junction bases left unmatched: 5. The CDR3 DNA is TGCGCCAGCAGCTTGGAGGGGACAGGGAAGGAAAAACTGTTTTTT. Translating gives CASSLEGTGKEKLFF. The whole variable domain, remainder taken from reference TRBV5-1 and TRBJ1-4, is KAGVTQTPRYLIKTRGQQVTLSCSPISGHRSVSWYQQTPGQGLQFLFEYFSETQRNKGNFPGRFSGRQFSNSRSEMNVSTLELGDSALYLCASSLEGTGKEKLFFGSGTQLSVL.

In its sample, this clonotype was seen many times. The genes are TRBV7-2 and TRBJ1-6; perhaps TRBD1 as D (5 bases). The CDR3 runs to 17 residues. Germline V gene data show CDR1 as SGHTA and CDR2 as FQGNSA. Trimming cost V 4 bases and J 6 bases, with 19 bases left between them. The CDR3 nucleotides read TGTGCCAGCAGCTCCCGGGCGGGGAGCGGGGGTAATTCACCCCTCCACTTT. Protein: CASSSRAGSGGNSPLHF.

This clonotype has at least ten counts. The gene calls are TRBV28 and TRBJ2-2; 8 bases are a match to TRBD1. The CDR3 runs to 14 residues. Germline CDR1 is MDHEN and CDR2 is SYDVKM. Losses at the gene ends were 8 bases for V and 4 bases for J; bases not matched to a gene: 6. DNA of the CDR3: TGTGCCAGCCGAACCGGACAGGGCACCGGGGAGCTGTTTTTT. It translates to CASRTGQGTGELFF.